This T cell receptor beta chain was obtained from a study of blood T cells in healthy people across ages (dated by TCRdb to 2015 to 2017). In terms of the full investigation: In model experiments, template switching captured roughly one uniquely barcoded TCR beta cDNA molecule for every two T cells. The study measured age-related changes in TCR beta repertoire diversity using deep sequencing normalized with unique cDNA molecular identifiers. The donors were divided into four age groups: young (average roughly 17 years), middle-aged (approximately 39), aged (roughly 66) and long-lived (82). The study analyzed two additional independent replicas of 1 million unique cDNA reads from the same blood draw for two donors, one aged 18 to 29 and one aged 80 or older.

The library was produced with 5' RACE. These reads were obtained on an Illumina HiSeq 2500. A second PCR of roughly 6 to 11 cycles was run with a J-beta primer mix and a sample-barcoded 5' primer. Each TCR beta cDNA molecule received a unique molecular identifier from a template-switch 5' adaptor carrying 12 random nucleotides. At least 2.5 million CDR3-containing paired-end reads were obtained from each sample. All of the RNA was converted into first-strand cDNA using the Mint cDNA synthesis kit, with a TRBC-specific oligonucleotide serving as the primer. Following uracil-DNA glycosylase treatment, all cDNA underwent a first 18-cycle PCR with the universal primers M1SS and BC2_uni_R. The paper's processing steps were these. Normalization of each sample was performed by random selection of 1 million high-quality reads, each carrying a distinct molecular identifier. Reads sharing molecular identifiers were discarded rather than binned into consensus sequences. MiTCR, set to a Q25 quality threshold and the strictest error-elimination algorithm, was used for CDR3 identification, clonotype clustering and error correction. A nonparametric unseen species model with Euler transformation was used to estimate a lower bound on total TCR beta diversity. Through fastp at Q25 and MiXCR, TCRdb rebuilt clones from the public reads, retaining in-frame beta chains. Entries that share a CDR3 protein sequence are merged under the most common genes and DNA. TCRdb, not the original authors, processed these V and J calls. Counted in this sample were 600,000 to 900,000 distinct CDR3 sequences; roughly 25% of them appeared once. The ten top clones hold about 3% of the sample.

This clonotype was counted a few times. It has no known antigen specificity. Base qualities are not provided; no much larger clone lies one nucleotide away. From the cysteine up to the phenylalanine, the CDR3 has a length of 16 residues. This entry keeps only the CDR3 DNA: 48 bases, framed from base 1. CDR1 and CDR2 are read off the germline V gene as SGHRS and YFSETQ. V lost 4 bases and J lost 7 bases, and the count of bases not matched to a germline gene is 8. The roughly 39 donors, aged about 6 to 95 years, were systemically healthy Caucasian individuals from Russia. Each donor gave 8 to 10 milliliters of peripheral blood, drawn into EDTA-treated Vacutainer tubes. Ficoll-Paque density-gradient centrifugation was used to isolate PBMCs, with at least 6 million per sample. Total RNA was extracted from PBMCs with Trizol reagent, with at least 6 micrograms obtained per sample. The percentages of naive CD45RAhigh/CD27high T cells were determined by flow cytometry on a PBMC aliquot from every donor.

The paper as a whole reports these results and caveats: Observed TCR beta diversity per million T cells fell roughly linearly with age, and a significant reduction was already apparent by age roughly 40. Since profiling was done on bulk unsorted PBMCs, naive and antigen-experienced compartments could not be conclusively compared. The percentage of naive T cells measured by flow cytometry correlated strongly with observed TCR beta diversity. Estimates of total diversity based on one million sequenced T cells were regarded as lower bounds and as underestimates. Compared with the aged group, more naive CD4+ T cells, fewer expanded clones and increased TCR diversity were shown by the long-lived group, suggesting age selection. Donor CMV infection status was unknown, potentially confounding age-related changes in expanded clonotypes.

The sample was also reused in another study, on T cells of mothers and their children. Reported in the second study: Nine systemically healthy Caucasian individuals, comprising three mothers and their six children, were included as donors. cDNA synthesis used all of the extracted RNA, with approximately 1.4 ug of RNA in each 15 ul reaction. In the second PCR, sample barcodes and 2-4 random nucleotides were introduced via the M1S primer. Over 8 million TCR beta CDR3 reads were obtained for each mother, and 2.5 million to 3 million reads were obtained for each child. Thymic selection similarly shapes TCR recombination output in related and unrelated pairs, with minor effect from inherited differences. Normalized repertoire overlap was always found to be slightly, but never significantly, higher in related mother-child pairs than in unrelated mother-child pairs. No persistent microchimeric T cell clones were found, with a detection sensitivity of around 100 clones per million clonotypes. Deep NGS was used in the study to compare the TCR beta repertoires of mothers and children and to look for features that separate related mother-child pairs from unrelated individuals. On average, the children were roughly 11 +/- 4 years old, while the mothers were about 38 +/- 4 years old. After adapter ligation with NEBNext reagents, the libraries were sequenced on Illumina HiSeq 2000 with 100+100 nt paired-end reads. To prevent cross-contamination, the mother and child libraries were prepared a month apart and were sequenced in separate runs. Between about 500,000 and 2,100,000 distinct TCR beta clonotypes were identified per donor. Naive TCR beta clonotypes were estimated from low-frequency clonotypes matched to each donor's FACS-determined naive share, without sorting.

This clonotype originated in a boy aged 10-17 years in good health. The rearranged segments are TRBV5-1 and TRBJ1-4, with TRBD1 identical over 12 junction bases. The specimen sequenced was blood. CDR3 protein: CASSEGTGGFREKLFF. In nucleotides, the sequence is TGCGCCAGCAGCGAGGGGACAGGGGGCTTTCGTGAAAAACTGTTTTTT.